The entry below gives a single T cell receptor beta chain sequence along with its context. This record comes from a study of shared clonotypes between healthy human individuals. Only in-frame clones appear in the TCRdb table, and some are missing; sequencing was by immunoSEQ multiplex PCR. The sample gives about a million clones, approximately 80% of which show up once; 0.89% is in the top ten. Sequencing input: memory CD4+ T cells from PBMCs. Subset here: CD45RA-negative fraction. This TCR derives from a man aged 18 to 29 in good health. Some clones in this sample may be carry-over from other donors' samples.

DNA for the CDR3: TGTGCCAGCAGTTCCGACAGGGACGCTGGAAACACCATATATTTT. Translation: CASSSDRDAGNTIYF. This rearrangement joins TRBV27 to TRBJ1-3; 7 nucleotides line up with TRBD1. CDR3 length: 15 residues. The V and J ends lost 4 bases and 2 bases, in that order; junction bases with no gene match: 5. Germline V lookup: CDR1 MNHEY, CDR2 SMNVEV (reference sequence).